One sample yielded the 22 T cell receptor beta chains listed below, sequenced in a study of blood T cells in healthy people across ages. A second PCR, run for about 7 to 12 cycles, used a sample-barcoded 5' primer plus a J-beta primer mix. TCRdb reanalysed the 5' RACE reads using MiXCR and keeps one entry per CDR3 protein. Of approximately 940,000 distinct CDR3 sequences listed, roughly 43% are singletons. The specimen sequenced was blood. These receptors were collected from a man aged 25 to 40 in good health.

This clonotype was seen just once. The chain links TRBV20-1 to TRBJ2-1, with TRBD2 matching 12 bases. The V segment lost 5 bases and the J segment 2 bases; nucleotides outside the gene matches: 10. This CDR3 is built from 17 residues. The germline V gene encodes CDR1 DFQATT and CDR2 SNEGSKA (reference sequence). The CDR3 reads CSAYFGLAGNPYNEQFF. The CDR3 nucleotides are TGCAGTGCTTATTTCGGACTAGCGGGGAACCCCTACAATGAGCAGTTCTTC.

The chain combines TRBV24-1 with TRBJ2-5, with a possible D match to TRBD1 (6 bases). The DNA end is more similar to TRBJ2-7, so the J call may be wrong. Germline-derived CDR1 and CDR2 are KGHDR and SFDVKD. This CDR3 comprises 16 residues. CDR3 DNA sequence: TGTGCCACCAGTGACGCGGACAGACTTGGAAGGGACGAGCAGTACTTC. It yields the protein CATSDADRLGRDEQYF.

This clonotype was seen a few times. The J gene is TRBJ2-5, the V gene TRBV6-2 or TRBV6-3; D is possibly TRBD2 (6 bases). The germline gives CDR1 MNHEY, CDR2 SVGEGT. Deletions cut 5 bases from V and 7 bases from J, with 23 bases between. The CDR3 totals 16 residues. The CDR3 DNA sequence: TGTGCCAGCAGTCAGCAGGGCCTCGGACTACAATCGACCCAGTACTTC. Protein product: CASSQQGLGLQSTQYF.

V is TRBV28 and J is TRBJ2-3, with 10 nucleotides matching TRBD2. The V gene end was trimmed by 4 bases and the J gene end by 8 bases; junction bases not matched to a gene: 12. Per the germline V gene, CDR1 is MDHEN and CDR2 is SYDVKM. This CDR3 spans 16 amino acids. For the CDR3, the DNA is TGTGCCAGCAGTTATCTACTAGCGGGATTGAGTGTTACGCAGTATTTT. It is translated as CASSYLLAGLSVTQYF.

CDR3 in DNA: TGTGCCAGCAGTTACTTAGGGTGGAGCAATCAGCCCCAGCATTTT. As protein: CASSYLGWSNQPQHF. The chain recombines TRBV6-6 with TRBJ1-5; D is uncertain. The CDR3 is 15 residues long. The V end lost 1 base, the J end lost 1 base, and 8 bases lay between the germline ends. The germline V gene encodes CDR1 MNHNY and CDR2 SVGAGI (reference sequence).

The rearrangement links TRBV12-3 or TRBV12-4 to TRBJ2-5; 7 bases are a match to TRBD2. V shed 6 bases, J shed 4 bases, and the junction held 8 bases outside the gene matches. CDR3 length equals 14 residues. The CDR3 is CASRGTTLPETQYF. CDR3 nucleotide sequence: TGTGCCAGCAGGGGGACTACTCTACCAGAGACCCAGTACTTC.

This clonotype was found a few times. V and J are TRBV20-1 and TRBJ2-3, with TRBD2 identical over 7 bases. The CDR3 contains 16 residues. V trimming: 1 base; J trimming: 0 bases; junction bases outside the gene matches: 7. Per germline, CDR1 DFQATT and CDR2 SNEGSKA (reference sequence). CDR3 nucleotide sequence: TGCAGTGCTAGAGGCGGGAGCGACACTAGCACAGATACGCAGTATTTT. This codes for CSARGGSDTSTDTQYF.

The gene calls are TRBV5-1 and TRBJ2-7; a weak D match, TRBD2 (6 bases). The CDR3 length is 15 residues. V lost 2 bases to trimming and J lost 2 bases, with 14 bases between them. Germline lookup yields CDR1 SGHRS and CDR2 YFSETQ. The CDR3 protein is CASSFGAGSTYEQYF. The CDR3 DNA is TGCGCCAGCAGCTTTGGCGCGGGGTCGACCTACGAGCAGTACTTC.

This sequence joins TRBV29-1 and TRBJ2-3; D is unresolved. The CDR3 is 15 amino acids. Germline V gene data show CDR1 as SQVTM and CDR2 as ANQGSEA. Trimming removed 3 bases at V and 6 bases at J, with 19 bases between. The CDR3, as DNA: TGCAGCGTTGAGCCCGGGCTGGGTCTCGGGGATACGCAGTATTTT. It encodes CSVEPGLGLGDTQYF.

This clonotype was counted ten times or more. The CDR3 here is CASSSLAGTGVHEQYF. CDR3 in DNA: TGTGCCAGCAGTTCCCTCGCCGGGACAGGGGTCCACGAGCAGTACTTC. This chain joins TRBV28 and TRBJ2-7; 10 nucleotides align to TRBD1. The CDR3 covers 16 residues. Unmatched junction bases numbered 11, after V lost 4 bases and J lost 5 bases. CDR1 MDHEN and CDR2 SYDVKM come from the germline V gene.

This rearrangement joins TRBV5-1 to TRBJ2-3, with 11 bases matching TRBD2. Germline CDR1 SGHRS, CDR2 YFSETQ. The V segment lost 0 bases and the J segment 0 bases; nucleotides outside the gene matches: 3. This CDR3 region has 17 residues. In nucleotides, the CDR3 is TGCGCCAGCAGCTTGGATCCTAGCGGGGGGAGCACAGATACGCAGTATTTT. Translation: CASSLDPSGGSTDTQYF.

With respect to this clonotype: This clone may be a read error of a much larger clone one base away. V and J are TRBV7-9 and TRBJ2-1; TRBD1 might be the D (5 bases). The DNA matches TRBJ2-7 better at its end, which makes the J call doubtful. The CDR3 extends over 15 amino acids. The V gene's germline CDR1 is SEHNR and CDR2 FQNEAQ (reference sequence). The chain's CDR3 is CASSSVGPSYNEQYF. The CDR3 DNA reads as TGTGCCAGCAGCTCAGTGGGGCCCTCCTACAATGAGCAGTACTTC.

This clonotype has more than one count but fewer than ten. This chain uses TRBV18 with TRBJ2-1; D gene unclear. Per germline, CDR1 KGHSH and CDR2 LQKENI. V dropped 3 bases and J dropped 0 bases, with 9 bases sitting between them. CDR3 length: 15 amino acids. The CDR3 here is CASSPLTISYNEQFF. CDR3 DNA sequence: TGTGCCAGCTCACCCCTCACGATCTCCTACAATGAGCAGTTCTTC.

This clonotype was detected ten times or more. This chain uses TRBV7-2 with TRBJ2-5; tentatively, D is TRBD2 (5 bases). Germline V gene sequence: CDR1 SGHTA, CDR2 FQGNSA. The CDR3 is 15 residues long. V lost 1 base and J 4 bases, leaving 13 bases between the germline ends. The CDR3 nucleotides read TGTGCCAGCAGCTTAGGAGGGTTAGTCGGAGAGACCCAGTACTTC. Protein sequence: CASSLGGLVGETQYF.

CDR3 residues: CASSSRTGAEETQYF. The CDR3 DNA follows: TGTGCCAGCAGCTCCCGGACGGGGGCCGAAGAGACCCAGTACTTC. The chain joins TRBV11-2 to TRBJ2-7; possibly TRBD1 or TRBD2 for D (6 bases each). The closer fit of TRBJ2-5 to the DNA end suggests the J call may be wrong. The CDR3 spans 15 residues. Germline V CDR1 and CDR2: SGHAT, FQNNGV.

This clonotype has only a few counts. The CDR3 DNA reads TGTGCCAGCAGCTCCGCCTCAGGAGCGGGGGGGCAGAATGAGCAGTTCTTC. As protein: CASSSASGAGGQNEQFF. V is TRBV7-2 and J is TRBJ2-1; 10 bases align to TRBD2. Per germline, CDR1 SGHTA and CDR2 FQGNSA. This CDR3 comprises 17 residues. The ends lost 4 bases at V and 7 bases at J; junction bases unmatched: 13.

The chain joins TRBV4-1 to TRBJ2-1; 7 nucleotides match TRBD1. Germline V gene lookup returns CDR1 MGHRA and CDR2 YSYEKL. The CDR3 runs 17 residues. V shed 5 bases, J shed 5 bases, and the junction held 15 bases outside the gene matches. CDR3 bases: TGCGCCAGCAGCAGGAGGCCCCCGGGACAGATTGACAATGAGCAGTTCTTC. Its protein product is CASSRRPPGQIDNEQFF.

This chain uses TRBV30 with TRBJ1-1; possibly TRBD1 for D (5 bases). The CDR3 runs to 14 residues. The germline V and J ends were trimmed by 2 bases and 3 bases, with 13 bases remaining between them. CDR1 and CDR2 (germline): GTSNPN, SVGIG (reference sequence). CDR3 DNA: TGTGCCTGGAGTCCAATCGACAGATACACTGAAGCTTTCTTT. Translation: CAWSPIDRYTEAFF.

This chain links TRBV10-2 with TRBJ2-1; maybe TRBD1 (6 bases). CDR3 length equals 15 residues. Germline CDR1 is WSHSY and CDR2 is SAAADI. Trimming left V 5 bases short and J 0 bases short, with 11 bases between. This chain's CDR3 is CASSRLQGSYNEQFF. In nucleotides, the CDR3 is TGCGCCAGCAGTCGGTTACAGGGCTCCTACAATGAGCAGTTCTTC.

Of note for this clonotype: A much larger clone sits a single nucleotide away, making a read error possible. The chain couples TRBV15 to TRBJ1-2, with a tentative D call TRBD1 (5 bases). The germline V gene encodes CDR1 LNHNV and CDR2 YYDKDF (reference sequence). There are 15 residues in the CDR3. CDR3 sequence (DNA): TGTGCCACCAGCAGAGGGGACGTAACCTCCATTGGCCACACCTTC. This sequence encodes CATSRGDVTSIGHTF. The complete variable domain, with remaining parts taken from reference TRBV15 and TRBJ1-2, reads DAMVIQNPRYQVTQFGKPVTLSCSQTLNHNVMYWYQQKSSQAPKLLFHYYDKDFNNEADTPDNFQSRRPNTSFCFLDIRSPGLGDTAMYLCATSRGDVTSIGHTFGSGTRLTVV.

This clonotype was detected a few times. V gene TRBV6-1 combines with J gene TRBJ1-5; TRBD1 aligns across 8 bases. V dropped 5 bases and J dropped 6; count of bases not matched to a gene: 9. From germline, CDR1 is MNHNS and CDR2 SASEGT. This CDR3 has 15 residues. The CDR3 region is CASSRQGAGGQPQHF. CDR3 DNA: TGTGCCAGCAGTCGCCAGGGGGCTGGCGGTCAGCCCCAGCATTTT.

The chain joins TRBV6-5 to TRBJ2-5, with TRBD1 identical over 7 bases. Germline CDR1 is MNHEY and CDR2 is SVGAGI. The CDR3 spans 15 residues. J lost 2 bases, V lost 5 bases, and 8 bases had no gene match. As DNA, the CDR3 is TGTGCCAGCAGTAGGGGGCCAGTTCGACAAGAGACCCAGTACTTC. Translated, it gives CASSRGPVRQETQYF.